Listed below are T cell receptor beta chains from one sample, sequenced in a study of blood T cell repertoires in COVID-19. The method was immunoSEQ multiplex PCR; TCRdb's version includes in-frame clones alone and lacks a portion of them. The data show a few hundred thousand clones, with approximately 85% seen just once and roughly 7% held by the top ten. Sequenced: peripheral blood. The receptors were gathered from a human donor in a cohort sampled during active COVID-19. Each CDR3 is given with its conserved first and last residue. D genes are given only for firm matches. Size is omitted from some rows. Given values are once, few, many or a class for expanded clones.

CDR3,DNA,D,size,V,J
CAWSVAYGYTF,TGTGCCTGGAGTGTAGCATATGGCTACACCTTC,NA,few,TRBV30,TRBJ1-2
CASSPLTISGTGAGNEQFF,TGTGCCAGCAGCCCCCTTACCATATCAGGGACAGGGGCCGGCAATGAGCAGTTCTTC,TRBD1,NA,TRBV4-2,TRBJ2-1
CASTSGVTYGYTF,TGTGCCAGCACCTCAGGGGTTACCTATGGCTACACCTTC,NA,NA,TRBV5-8,TRBJ1-2
CASSPGRRLNTEAFF,TGTGCCAGCAGTCCCGGACGGAGGCTGAACACTGAAGCTTTCTTT,NA,NA,TRBV27,TRBJ1-1
CASGSYPQGGYTF,TGTGCTAGTGGTTCCTACCCGCAGGGTGGCTACACCTTC,NA,NA,TRBV12-5,TRBJ1-2
CASSEITGAYNSPLHF,TGTGCCAGCAGTGAGATTACAGGGGCCTATAATTCACCCCTCCACTTT,TRBD1,NA,TRBV6-1,TRBJ1-6
CAWSVTGDGTQYF,TGTGCCTGGAGTGTAACCGGGGATGGGACCCAGTACTTC,NA,NA,TRBV30,TRBJ2-5
CASSLQRGLQNEQFF,TGTGCCAGCAGCCTCCAAAGGGGGCTTCAAAATGAGCAGTTCTTC,TRBD1,NA,TRBV3-1/TRBV3-2,TRBJ2-1
CASSLNRVGPYEQYF,TGCGCCAGCAGCTTGAACAGGGTGGGCCCCTACGAGCAGTACTTC,NA,NA,TRBV5-1,TRBJ2-7
CASSALYKNTEAFF,TGTGCCAGCAGCGCCTTATATAAGAACACTGAAGCTTTCTTT,NA,NA,TRBV9,TRBJ1-1